This T cell receptor (beta chain) was observed in a study of blood T cell repertoires in COVID-19. Study-wide background: Samples of COVID-19 (acute and convalescent) were obtained from the United States, Italy and Spain.

Researchers sorted participants into cohorts using their self-reported clinical history. Trimming took off 0 bases at V and 1 base at J, with 7 bases between the two ends. The CDR3 contains 14 residues. Germline V gives CDR1 SGHDT, CDR2 YYEEEE. Assay: immunoSEQ multiplex PCR; the TCRdb copy retains only in-frame clones and omits some. The sample lists about 170,000 clones; about four fifths were seen once. This sequence originates from a woman in her forties or fifties in a cohort exposed to, infected with or recovered from COVID-19 (not recorded which). The chain links TRBV5-6 to TRBJ2-5; D is ambiguous. The sample taken for sequencing was PBMCs or T cells enriched from blood (not recorded which). For the CDR3, the DNA is TGTGCCAGCAGCTTGGTTCCGCGCCAAGAGACCCAGTACTTC. Translation gives CASSLVPRQETQYF.